These 24 T cell receptor beta chains were sequenced from one sample in a study of technical replicates of blood from a handful of donors. The repertoire was sequenced with immunoSEQ multiplex PCR; TCRdb's copy has only in-frame clones and lacks some. This table holds 62,000 or so clones, about 87% found once. The specimen was PBMCs. The source of these receptors is a human donor in good health. Some clones in this sample may be carry-over from other donors' samples.

This chain links TRBV15 with TRBJ2-7; a weak D match, TRBD1 (6 bases). With 5 bases removed from V and 6 bases from J, the gap between germline ends came to 23 bases. The CDR3 runs to 16 residues. The germline V gene encodes CDR1 LNHNV and CDR2 YYDKDF (reference sequence). The CDR3 here is CATSPTDGQRLREQYF. The CDR3 DNA is TGTGCCACCAGCCCGACCGACGGACAGAGGTTGCGCGAGCAGTACTTC.

The rearrangement links TRBV28 to TRBJ1-2, with D possibly TRBD1 on 6 matching bases. Trimming pared 0 bases from V and 10 bases from J, leaving 15 bases between. Per germline, CDR1 MDHEN and CDR2 SYDVKM. The CDR3 runs 14 residues. CDR3 amino acids: CASSLWDSLRDYTF. For the CDR3, the DNA is TGTGCCAGCAGTTTATGGGACAGCCTGCGCGACTACACCTTC.

The J gene is TRBJ2-1, the V gene TRBV9; 13 bases are shared with TRBD2. This CDR3 comprises 16 residues. CDR1 and CDR2 from the germline V gene are SGDLS and YYNGEE. V gave up 4 bases and J gave up 8 bases; unmatched junction bases: 9. CDR3 bases: TGTGCCAGCAGCCCAAGGACTAGCGGGAGTATCGATGAGCAGTTCTTC. Translation: CASSPRTSGSIDEQFF.

The chain is built from TRBV29-1 and TRBJ2-1, with 8 bases fitting TRBD2. The CDR3 spans 13 residues. Germline values: CDR1 SQVTM, CDR2 ANQGSEA. Trimming at V came to 4 bases and at J to 4 bases, leaving 3 bases not matched to a gene. The CDR3 DNA follows: TGCAGCGTTGTTAGCGGGATATACAATGAGCAGTTCTTC. It translates to CSVVSGIYNEQFF.

The chain has TRBV6-5 and TRBJ1-5; 7 bases are a match to TRBD1. The CDR3 length is 15 residues. CDR1 and CDR2 (germline): MNHEY, SVGAGI. V gave up 6 bases and J gave up 0 bases; unmatched junction bases: 5. CDR3 DNA sequence: TGTGCCAGCAGGCTGACAGGGTTTAGCAATCAGCCCCAGCATTTT. Its translation is CASRLTGFSNQPQHF.

This clone has more than one count but fewer than ten. V is TRBV2 and J is TRBJ1-2, with TRBD1 as a possible D gene (6 bases). The CDR3 is made up of 13 amino acids. In germline, CDR1 is SNHLY, CDR2 FYNNEI. V was shortened by 4 bases and J by 2 bases, with 8 bases between the two germline ends. CDR3 protein: CASSGTVNYGYTF. In DNA form, the CDR3 reads TGTGCCAGCAGTGGGACAGTGAACTATGGCTACACCTTC. The full variable domain, rest sourced from reference TRBV2 and TRBJ1-2, is EPEVTQTPSHQVTQMGQEVILRCVPISNHLYFYWYRQILGQKVEFLVSFYNNEISEKSEIFDDQFSVERPDGSNFTLKIRSTKLEDSAMYFCASSGTVNYGYTFGSGTRLTVV.

A few counts support this clone. The chain combines TRBV10-3 with TRBJ2-2; TRBD2 matches at 7 bases. The CDR3 is 15 residues long. Germline V CDR1 and CDR2: ENHRY, SYGVKD. Trimming took 2 bases from V and 5 from J; bases not matched to a gene: 5. CDR3 coding DNA: TGTGCCATCAGTGAGCTGGGGCGGGGGACCGGGGAGCTGTTTTTT. Encoded protein: CAISELGRGTGELFF.

This sequence joins TRBV27 and TRBJ1-2, with D perhaps matching TRBD1 (6 bases). Trimming took 2 bases from V and 8 from J, leaving 15 bases between them. Germline V lookup: CDR1 MNHEY, CDR2 SMNVEV (reference sequence). This CDR3 has 14 residues. DNA of the CDR3: TGTGCCAGCAGTTTACAGGGGCCCTCCTGGGGCTACACCTTC. It yields the protein CASSLQGPSWGYTF.

This clone has only one observation. The gene calls are TRBV7-6 and TRBJ1-4; 9 nucleotides agree with TRBD1. With V trimmed by 5 bases and J by 8 bases, 9 bases remained unmatched. CDR1 and CDR2 (germline): SGHVS, FNYEAQ. There are 15 residues in the CDR3. CDR3: CASSPPGQGSEKLFF. The CDR3 DNA follows: TGTGCCAGCAGCCCCCCGGGACAGGGAAGCGAAAAACTGTTTTTT.

J is TRBJ2-1 and V is TRBV4-1; 9 nucleotides line up with TRBD2. The CDR3 contains 17 residues. The V gene end was trimmed by 1 base and the J gene end by 4 bases; junction bases not matched to a gene: 8. Germline assignment: CDR1 MGHRA and CDR2 YSYEKL. The CDR3 nucleotides are TGCGCCAGCAGCCAAGGGGTAGCGGGGGCTAATTACAATGAGCAGTTCTTC. This translates into CASSQGVAGANYNEQFF.

The chain joins TRBV5-1 to TRBJ2-5, with a possible D match to TRBD1 (6 bases). Germline V gives CDR1 SGHRS, CDR2 YFSETQ. CDR3 size: 13 residues. The V end lost 2 bases, the J end lost 4 bases, and 9 bases lay between the germline ends. The CDR3 DNA reads as TGCGCCAGCAGCTTCAGGGGCGGAGAGACCCAGTACTTC. Translation: CASSFRGGETQYF.

V usage is TRBV9 and J usage is TRBJ2-7; the match to TRBD2 covers 9 bases. This CDR3 has 15 amino acids. CDR1 and CDR2 from the germline V gene are SGDLS and YYNGEE. V lost 4 bases to trimming and J lost 4 bases; unmatched junction nucleotides: 9. The CDR3 sequence is CASSPSLAGQYEQYF. For the CDR3, the DNA is TGTGCCAGCAGCCCGAGCCTAGCGGGGCAATACGAGCAGTACTTC.

The genes are TRBV4-2 and TRBJ1-1; 8 bases are a match to TRBD1. V trimming: 4 bases; J trimming: 0 bases; junction bases outside the gene matches: 4. The CDR3 length is 15 residues. CDR1 and CDR2 (germline): LGHNA, YNFKEQ. CDR3 nucleotide sequence: TGTGCCAGCAGCCGGACAGGGAGTATGAACACTGAAGCTTTCTTT. It yields the protein CASSRTGSMNTEAFF.

The V call is TRBV4-2, the J call TRBJ1-5; 7 nucleotides agree with TRBD1. V was pared by 1 base and J by 5 bases, with 17 bases of the junction left unmatched. Germline V CDR1 and CDR2: LGHNA, YNFKEQ. CDR3 length: 19 residues. For the CDR3, the DNA is TGTGCCAGCAGCCAAGGATGGGGACAGAGCTTGGCGACCCATCAGCCCCAGCATTTT. Its translation: CASSQGWGQSLATHQPQHF.

V usage is TRBV7-2 and J usage is TRBJ2-2; 8 bases agree with TRBD2. The CDR3 length is 13 residues. In germline, CDR1 is SGHTA, CDR2 FQGNSA. After removal of 5 bases from V and 7 bases from J, the junction contained 3 bases not matched to a gene. The DNA of the CDR3 is TGTGCCAGCAGCCAAGCGGGGGTCGGGGAGCTGTTTTTT. Protein: CASSQAGVGELFF.

The chain combines TRBV7-2 with TRBJ2-7; 7 bases fit TRBD2. CDR1 is SGHTA, CDR2 FQGNSA, per germline. The CDR3 runs 15 residues. The V gene end was trimmed by 5 bases and the J gene end by 0 bases; junction bases not matched to a gene: 7. The CDR3 sequence: CASSQGLGSSYEQYF. CDR3 DNA: TGTGCCAGCAGCCAAGGACTAGGCAGCTCCTACGAGCAGTACTTC. The full variable domain, completed using reference TRBV7-2 and TRBJ2-7, is GAGVSQSPSNKVTEKGKDVELRCDPISGHTALYWYRQSLGQGLEFLIYFQGNSAPDKSGLPSDRFSAERTGGSVSTLTIQRTQQEDSAVYLCASSQGLGSSYEQYFGPGTRLTVT.

J is TRBJ2-1 and V is TRBV6-4; 11 bases align to TRBD1. The CDR3 contains 16 residues. From germline, CDR1 is MRHNA and CDR2 SNTAGT. The J segment lost 3 bases and the V segment lost 6 bases, leaving 7 bases of the junction unmatched. CDR3 amino acids: CASSPGQGADYNEQFF. The CDR3 region has the DNA TGTGCCAGCAGCCCTGGACAGGGGGCGGACTACAATGAGCAGTTCTTC.

The chain uses TRBV7-2 and TRBJ1-1, with 8 positions matching TRBD1. V gave up 2 bases and J gave up 3 bases; unmatched junction bases: 2. CDR3 size: 14 residues. Per the germline V gene, CDR1 is SGHTA and CDR2 is FQGNSA. CDR3 loop: CASSLTGGHTEAFF. DNA for the CDR3: TGTGCCAGCAGCTTAACAGGGGGACACACTGAAGCTTTCTTT.

The V gene is TRBV4-1, the J gene TRBJ2-1; a weak D match, TRBD1 (6 bases). Trimming stripped 5 bases from V and 7 bases from J, with 30 bases between. CDR1 is MGHRA, CDR2 YSYEKL, per germline. The CDR3 is 19 residues long. The CDR3 region has the DNA TGCGCCAGCAGCAAGTACGACTCTCCCGGGACACCAATATCGAATGAGCAGTTCTTC. This encodes CASSKYDSPGTPISNEQFF.

The rearrangement joins TRBV28 to TRBJ2-7; possibly TRBD2 for D (5 bases). CDR3 length: 16 amino acids. Trimming removed 4 bases at V and 7 bases at J, with 23 bases between. The germline V gene encodes CDR1 MDHEN and CDR2 SYDVKM. This CDR3 is CASSSSSAGKIREQYF. CDR3 bases: TGTGCCAGCAGTTCGAGCTCCGCCGGGAAAATCCGGGAGCAGTACTTC.

The chain recombines TRBV7-9 with TRBJ1-1; tentatively, D is TRBD1 (5 bases). CDR1 and CDR2 from the germline V gene are SEHNR and FQNEAQ (reference sequence). The V end was cut by 1 base, the J end by 4 bases, with 10 bases between. CDR3 length: 14 amino acids. CDR3 nucleotides: TGTGCCAGCAGCTTAGACGGGGGGGTCACTGAAGCTTTCTTT. Amino acid sequence: CASSLDGGVTEAFF.

This chain links TRBV2 with TRBJ1-6, with 10 bases that match TRBD1. V lost 6 bases and J lost 10; bases outside the gene matches: 9. Germline V gene data show CDR1 as SNHLY and CDR2 as FYNNEI. The CDR3 covers 15 residues. The CDR3, as DNA: TGTGCCAGCAGCGGGGACAGGGGAATGGGCTCACCCCTCCACTTT. This codes for CASSGDRGMGSPLHF.

The V call is TRBV4-3, the J call TRBJ2-1, with 11 positions matching TRBD2. Germline CDR1 LGHNA, CDR2 YSLEER. Losses at the gene ends were 3 bases for V and 4 bases for J; bases not matched to a gene: 2. This CDR3 contains 15 residues. CDR3 sequence: CASSQGLAVYNEQFF. The CDR3 DNA reads TGCGCCAGCAGCCAGGGACTAGCGGTATACAATGAGCAGTTCTTC.

The chain uses TRBV30 and TRBJ1-4, with 7 bases lining up with TRBD1. The V gene end was trimmed by 2 bases and the J gene end by 4 bases; junction bases not matched to a gene: 1. The length of the CDR3 is 13 residues. The germline gives CDR1 GTSNPN, CDR2 SVGIG (reference sequence). As DNA, the CDR3 is TGTGCCTGGAGTCGGGACAGTAATGAAAAACTGTTTTTT. This codes for CAWSRDSNEKLFF.